This TCR beta chain was recorded in a study of blood T cell repertoires in COVID-19. How the authors handled the data: It was from reference gene primer amplification that nucleated cell counts were estimated. Assay: immunoSEQ multiplex PCR; the TCRdb copy retains only in-frame clones and omits some. For V, J and clone size, that table is used; D and trimming come from the DNA. In the table there are 150,000 to 200,000 clones, roughly four fifths of which are singletons. Germline CDR1 reads MNHNY; CDR2 reads SVGAGI (reference sequence). This CDR3 is 15 amino acids long. With V trimmed by 4 bases and J by 0 bases, 5 bases remained unmatched.

Input material: peripheral blood. This chain joins TRBV6-6 and TRBJ1-1, with 7 bases identical to TRBD1. This sequence originates from a woman older than 75 with acute or convalescent COVID-19. The CDR3 is CASSWTGIMNTEAFF. CDR3 DNA: TGTGCCAGCAGTTGGACAGGCATCATGAACACTGAAGCTTTCTTT.